Each of the 14 T cell receptor beta chains below was sequenced from the same sample in a study of shared clonotypes between healthy human individuals. The protocol was immunoSEQ multiplex PCR, while the TCRdb copy is restricted to in-frame clones and leaves out a portion. Of approximately 2.5 million clones listed, approximately 93% were seen once; the top ten hold around 0.37%. Material for sequencing was naive CD4+ T cells from PBMCs. The subset was: CD45RA+ positively selected. The origin of the receptors is a man between 18 and 29 years old in good health. Some clones in this sample may be carry-over from other donors' samples.

The J gene is TRBJ2-2, the V gene TRBV7-3; D unclear. V was clipped by 0 bases and J by 6 bases, with 8 bases between them. The CDR3 totals 14 residues. Germline V lookup: CDR1 SGHTA, CDR2 FQGTGA. CDR3 amino acids: CASSLTLAAGELFF. DNA of the CDR3: TGTGCCAGCAGCTTAACGCTGGCAGCCGGGGAGCTGTTTTTT.

The rearrangement joins TRBV5-1 to TRBJ2-2, with a tentative D call TRBD1 (6 bases). V gave up 7 bases and J gave up 0 bases, with 10 bases separating them. The CDR3 consists of 14 residues. Per germline, CDR1 SGHRS and CDR2 YFSETQ. The CDR3 sequence: CASAGQTNTGELFF. The CDR3 DNA reads as TGCGCCAGCGCCGGACAGACGAACACCGGGGAGCTGTTTTTT.

This rearrangement joins TRBV19 to TRBJ1-5, with D tentatively TRBD1 (5 bases). Looked up from germline, CDR1 is LNHDA and CDR2 is SQIVND (reference sequence). CDR3 length: 16 amino acids. V lost 9 bases and J lost 0, with 18 bases in between. CDR3 DNA sequence: TGTGCCAGCACTCGCCCAGGACACAATAGCAATCAGCCCCAGCATTTT. This gives the protein CASTRPGHNSNQPQHF.

This chain uses TRBV2 with TRBJ2-5; 10 positions match TRBD2. CDR3 length: 14 residues. The V gene's germline CDR1 is SNHLY and CDR2 FYNNEI. The junction had 4 bases not matched to a gene; V was cut back by 4 bases and J by 5 bases. In DNA form, the CDR3 reads TGTGCCAGCAGTGGGACTAGCGGTGGGGAGACCCAGTACTTC. Translating gives CASSGTSGGETQYF.

Here the CDR3 reads CASSGIQGAFTYEQYF. The CDR3, as DNA: TGTGCCAGCAGCGGAATACAGGGGGCGTTCACCTACGAGCAGTACTTC. This chain connects TRBV28 to TRBJ2-7, with TRBD1 identical over 9 bases. The J segment lost 2 bases and the V segment lost 6 bases, leaving 11 bases of the junction unmatched. The germline V gene has CDR1 MDHEN and CDR2 SYDVKM. The CDR3 sequence is 16 residues long.

This clone was picked up one time. The chain carries TRBV5-8 and TRBJ1-4; 8 nucleotides line up with TRBD1. The CDR3 covers 18 residues. Unmatched junction bases numbered 11, after V lost 2 bases and J lost 2 bases. Germline CDR1 is SGHTS and CDR2 is YDEGEE. In DNA form, the CDR3 reads TGTGCCAGCAGCTTTCCAGGGGGCGCAACTAGGACTAATGAAAAACTGTTTTTT. This translates into CASSFPGGATRTNEKLFF.

V gene TRBV28 combines with J gene TRBJ1-5; no clear D. Germline V gene data show CDR1 as MDHEN and CDR2 as SYDVKM. V lost 2 bases and J lost 5, with 13 bases in between. The CDR3 sequence is 15 residues long. CDR3 in amino acids: CASSLPTQAYQPQHF. As DNA, the CDR3 is TGTGCCAGCAGTTTACCTACGCAGGCTTATCAGCCCCAGCATTTT.

V gene TRBV19 combines with J gene TRBJ2-6, with D perhaps TRBD1 (6 bases). The CDR3 spans 15 residues. The V gene lost 10 bases and the J gene lost 2 bases, with 15 bases spanning the gap. Germline V gene sequence: CDR1 LNHDA, CDR2 SQIVND (reference sequence). The CDR3 nucleotides are TGTGCCACCGACAACAGGGTACCTGGGGCCAACGTCCTGACTTTC. Translated: CATDNRVPGANVLTF.

The chain joins TRBV28 to TRBJ1-2, with D uncertain. Trimming pared 3 bases from V and 3 bases from J, leaving 8 bases between. The germline V gene has CDR1 MDHEN and CDR2 SYDVKM. This CDR3 is 13 amino acids long. The CDR3 nucleotides are TGTGCCAGCAGTTTTAGGGTTGACTATGGCTACACCTTC. Encoded protein: CASSFRVDYGYTF.

The chain recombines TRBV5-6 with TRBJ1-5, with D possibly matching TRBD1 (6 bases). V was trimmed by 1 base and J by 6 bases, leaving 11 bases between them. Germline loops: CDR1 SGHDT, CDR2 YYEEEE. The CDR3 spans 14 residues. CDR3 sequence: CASSLTGSSQPQHF. Here the CDR3 DNA reads TGTGCCAGCAGCTTGACAGGGTCAAGTCAGCCCCAGCATTTT.

V is TRBV28 and J is TRBJ1-5; D uncertain. This CDR3 is built from 12 residues. The germline CDR1 and CDR2 sequences are MDHEN and SYDVKM. V gave up 7 bases and J gave up 7 bases, with 11 bases separating them. The CDR3 sequence: CASIGEGQPQHF. DNA for the CDR3: TGTGCCAGCATAGGTGAGGGCCAGCCCCAGCATTTT.

J is TRBJ2-7 and V is TRBV6-7, with TRBD2 matching over 16 bases. TRBV6-7 is identified as an open reading frame with a role that is uncertain. The CDR3 runs to 17 residues. The trim removed 4 bases at V and 6 bases at J, leaving 9 bases unmatched. The CDR3 region is CASSSDGTSGRAFEQYF. The CDR3 DNA sequence: TGTGCCAGCAGTTCGGACGGGACTAGCGGGAGGGCCTTCGAGCAGTACTTC.

The chain employs TRBV5-8 and TRBJ1-2; 7 bases are shared with TRBD1. Unmatched junction bases numbered 4, after V lost 3 bases and J lost 2 bases. This CDR3 has 14 residues. Germline loops: CDR1 SGHTS, CDR2 YDEGEE. The CDR3 here is CASSSTQGNYGYTF. The CDR3 coding sequence is TGTGCCAGCAGCTCCACACAGGGGAACTATGGCTACACCTTC.

The chain joins TRBV6-6 to TRBJ1-3, with D unclear. The CDR3 covers 13 residues. The germline gives CDR1 MNHNY, CDR2 SVGAGI (reference sequence). The V gene lost 2 bases and the J gene lost 7 bases, with 9 bases spanning the gap. In nucleotides, the CDR3 is TGTGCCAGCAGTTACCAACCCTGGAACACCATATATTTT. The encoded protein is CASSYQPWNTIYF.